These T cell receptor beta chains were read from a single sample in a study of T cell responses to AZD1222 COVID-19 vaccine. The protocol was immunoSEQ multiplex PCR, while the TCRdb copy is restricted to in-frame clones and leaves out a portion. The sample has about 150,000 clones, 89% seen once. Sequencing was performed on peripheral blood, taken on day 0 of AZD1222 vaccination. These receptors all stem from an adult in good health. CDR3s include the opening cysteine and the closing phenylalanine or tryptophan. The order of the fields is J gene, V gene, D gene, clone size, CDR3 length, CDR3 DNA, CDR3 protein. D genes are given only for firm matches. Size values are once, few and many counts, or a class for expanded clones, and some rows have none.

J: TRBJ1-5
V: TRBV24-1
D: TRBD1
size: NA
length: 17
DNA: TGTGCCACCAGTGAAAGTCCCGGGACAGGTATCAATCAGCCCCAGCATTTT
CDR3: CATSESPGTGINQPQHF

J: TRBJ2-1
V: TRBV19
D: TRBD2
size: NA
length: 20
DNA: TGTGCCAGTACCCAAGGCGGGACTAGCGGGAGAGGGGGCTCCTACAATGAGCAGTTCTTC
CDR3: CASTQGGTSGRGGSYNEQFF

J: TRBJ2-3
V: TRBV29-1
D: NA
size: NA
length: 13
DNA: TGCAGCGGCAAGCGGGCTAGCACAGATACGCAGTATTTT
CDR3: CSGKRASTDTQYF

J: TRBJ2-7
V: TRBV11-1
D: TRBD1
size: NA
length: 15
DNA: TGTGCCAGCAGCTTCCGGGACAGGGTATCCTACGAGCAGTACTTC
CDR3: CASSFRDRVSYEQYF

J: TRBJ2-7
V: TRBV10-1
D: NA
size: once
length: 12
DNA: TGCGCCAGCAGCCGGGACTTCTACGAGCAGTACTTC
CDR3: CASSRDFYEQYF

J: TRBJ1-4
V: TRBV11-2
D: TRBD1
size: NA
length: 14
DNA: TGTGCCAGCAGCTCTCAGGGGGCAAATGAAAAACTGTTTTTT
CDR3: CASSSQGANEKLFF

J: TRBJ2-1
V: TRBV12-3/TRBV12-4
D: NA
size: NA
length: 12
DNA: TGTGCCAGCAGTCCCCGTGTGGGTGAGCAGTTCTTC
CDR3: CASSPRVGEQFF

J: TRBJ2-7
V: TRBV19
D: TRBD2
size: NA
length: 20
DNA: TGTGCCAGTAGTGCTCACCTACCTCGGACTAGCGGGAGGATCACCTACGAGCAGTACTTC
CDR3: CASSAHLPRTSGRITYEQYF

J: TRBJ1-2
V: TRBV9
D: TRBD1
size: NA
length: 14
DNA: TGTGCCAGCAGCGTAGGGGGACAGGGATATGGCTACACCTTC
CDR3: CASSVGGQGYGYTF

J: TRBJ2-6
V: TRBV2
D: NA
size: NA
length: 16
DNA: TGTGCCAGCAGTCCCAGACAGATCTCTGGGGCCAACGTCCTGACTTTC
CDR3: CASSPRQISGANVLTF

J: TRBJ2-2
V: TRBV28
D: NA
size: NA
length: 14
DNA: TGTGCCAGCAGTTGGGACTCTCTAATTGGGGAGCTGTTTTTT
CDR3: CASSWDSLIGELFF

J: TRBJ1-4
V: TRBV5-1
D: TRBD1
size: NA
length: 16
DNA: TGCGCCAGCAGCTACAGGGGCGGGGGAACTAATGAAAAACTGTTTTTT
CDR3: CASSYRGGGTNEKLFF

J: TRBJ2-7
V: TRBV19
D: TRBD1
size: NA
length: 13
DNA: TGTGCCAGTAGTAGGGACAGGGGGGACGAGCAGTACTTC
CDR3: CASSRDRGDEQYF

J: TRBJ2-7
V: TRBV6-1
D: TRBD1
size: NA
length: 16
DNA: TGTGCCAGCAGTGAAAGCACCAGACAGGGTTCCAACGAGCAGTACTTC
CDR3: CASSESTRQGSNEQYF

J: TRBJ1-2
V: TRBV12-3/TRBV12-4
D: NA
size: NA
length: 13
DNA: TGTGCCAGCAGTTTAAACGCCAGGCTTGGCTACACCTTC
CDR3: CASSLNARLGYTF

J: TRBJ2-2
V: TRBV4-2
D: TRBD2
size: NA
length: 16
DNA: TGTGCCAGCAGCCAAGAGTCAGGGACTAACGCCGGGGAGCTGTTTTTT
CDR3: CASSQESGTNAGELFF

J: TRBJ1-2
V: TRBV11-2
D: NA
size: NA
length: 19
DNA: TGTGCCAGCAGTCCCCTAGGGATACAGGGAGGTCGAGCTAACTATGGCTACACCTTC
CDR3: CASSPLGIQGGRANYGYTF

J: TRBJ1-5
V: TRBV28
D: NA
size: NA
length: 13
DNA: TGTGCCAGCAGTTTTTTCAGCAATCAGCCCCAGCATTTT
CDR3: CASSFFSNQPQHF

J: TRBJ1-5
V: TRBV12-3/TRBV12-4
D: NA
size: NA
length: 13
DNA: TGTGCCAGCAGTTTGGACAGTTATCAGCCCCAGCATTTT
CDR3: CASSLDSYQPQHF

J: TRBJ1-5
V: TRBV28
D: NA
size: NA
length: 14
DNA: TGTGCCAGCAGTCTCTACAGGGAGAGTCAGCCCCAGCATTTT
CDR3: CASSLYRESQPQHF

J: TRBJ2-1
V: TRBV29-1
D: NA
size: NA
length: 12
DNA: TGCAGCGCCAGGGGCCCGGGAGATGAGCAGTTCTTC
CDR3: CSARGPGDEQFF

J: TRBJ1-1
V: TRBV7-3
D: NA
size: once
length: 11
DNA: TGTGCCAGTCGCAAAGATGGTGAAGCTTTCTTT
CDR3: CASRKDGEAFF

J: TRBJ1-1
V: TRBV2
D: NA
size: few
length: 11
DNA: TGTGCCAGCAGTTACGACACTGAAGCTTTCTTT
CDR3: CASSYDTEAFF

J: TRBJ1-5
V: TRBV28
D: TRBD1
size: NA
length: 17
DNA: TGTGCCAGCAGTTTTTCAGGCGGGACAGGGAGCAATCAGCCCCAGCATTTT
CDR3: CASSFSGGTGSNQPQHF

J: TRBJ1-2
V: TRBV28
D: TRBD1
size: NA
length: 15
DNA: TGTGCCAGCAGCCTTCACTACAGGGGGAACTATGGCTACACCTTC
CDR3: CASSLHYRGNYGYTF

J: TRBJ1-2
V: TRBV7-2
D: NA
size: NA
length: 15
DNA: TGTGCCAGCAGCTTAGTCGAAGGGTGGCTGGATGGCTACACCTTC
CDR3: CASSLVEGWLDGYTF

J: TRBJ2-1
V: TRBV5-6
D: NA
size: NA
length: 15
DNA: TGTGCCAGCAGCTTGGGGGGTGTCACTTACAATGAGCAGTTCTTC
CDR3: CASSLGGVTYNEQFF

J: TRBJ1-2
V: TRBV28
D: NA
size: NA
length: 12
DNA: TGTGCCACCTCGGACCAAAACTATGGCTACACCTTC
CDR3: CATSDQNYGYTF

J: TRBJ1-1
V: TRBV7-8
D: NA
size: few
length: 15
DNA: TGTGCCAGCAGCCCCCGACAGGACCACTACACTGAAGCTTTCTTT
CDR3: CASSPRQDHYTEAFF

J: TRBJ1-2
V: TRBV11-3
D: NA
size: NA
length: 14
DNA: TGTGCCAGCAGCCTGGGCCCGGGGAACTATGGCTACACCTTC
CDR3: CASSLGPGNYGYTF

J: TRBJ2-2
V: TRBV2
D: TRBD2
size: NA
length: 15
DNA: TGTGCCAGCAAAATAGCGGGAGAGCCTACCGGGGAGCTGTTTTTT
CDR3: CASKIAGEPTGELFF

J: TRBJ1-1
V: TRBV7-9
D: NA
size: NA
length: 15
DNA: TGTGCCAGCAGCTCACCGGGACGGGGGAACACTGAAGCTTTCTTT
CDR3: CASSSPGRGNTEAFF